This TCR beta chain was sequenced during a study of T cell repertoires in cytomegalovirus infection. Whole-study context: Public TCR beta signatures provided an indication of both CMV infection and a matching HLA type.

This clonotype appeared a few times. Its antigen is as yet unknown. The CDR3 length is 17 residues. Germline V gives CDR1 MNHEY, CDR2 SVGEGT. V shed 2 bases and J shed 0 bases, with 13 bases lying between them. Study-level results: HLA-C-restricted CMV clonotypes gave the most frequent clonotype in two of eight donors.

TCRdb re-derived calls from the reads in MiXCR, one entry per CDR3 protein. The sample lists around 250,000 distinct CDR3 sequences, about 15% occurring once. Sequenced material: CD8+ T cells from PBMCs. The TCR originated in a human donor in good health (CMV status not recorded). Some clones in this sample may be carry-over from other donors' samples. V is TRBV6-2 or TRBV6-3 and J is TRBJ2-2, with D unclear. The CDR3 DNA is TGTGCCAGCAGTTACCCACACGGTAGCCCGAACACCGGGGAGCTGTTTTTT. Its protein is CASSYPHGSPNTGELFF.